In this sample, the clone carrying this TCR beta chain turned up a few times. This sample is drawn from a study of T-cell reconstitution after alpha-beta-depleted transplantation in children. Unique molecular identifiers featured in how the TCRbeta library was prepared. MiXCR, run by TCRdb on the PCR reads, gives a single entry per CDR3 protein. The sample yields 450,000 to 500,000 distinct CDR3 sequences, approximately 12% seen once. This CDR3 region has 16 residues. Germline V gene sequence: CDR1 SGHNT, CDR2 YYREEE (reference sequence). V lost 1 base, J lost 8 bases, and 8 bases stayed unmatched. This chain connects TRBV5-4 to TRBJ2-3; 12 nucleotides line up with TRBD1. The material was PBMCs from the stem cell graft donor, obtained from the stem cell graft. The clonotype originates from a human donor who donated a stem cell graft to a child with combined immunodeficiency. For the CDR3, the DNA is TGTGCCAGCAGCTTGCGACGGGGACAGGGGGCCGGTACGCAGTATTTT. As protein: CASSLRRGQGAGTQYF.